A selection of T cell receptor beta chains follows, all from one sample in a study of blood T cell repertoires in COVID-19. Repertoires were generated with immunoSEQ multiplex PCR, while TCRdb's copy carries only in-frame clones and drops some. The repertoire holds 150,000 to 200,000 clones, with roughly 90% as singletons. Sequenced sample: PBMCs or T cells enriched from blood (not recorded which). Source of these receptors: a human donor with acute COVID-19. The donor label of this sample is uncertain. CDR3s include the opening cysteine and the closing phenylalanine or tryptophan. Size is stated for part of the rows, as once, few or many counts, or as a class when the clone is expanded.

TRBJ2-7 | . | TRBV11-2 | CASSPHWTSGGRSSYEQYF
TRBJ2-3 | once | TRBV15 | CATSTRAGPTDTQYF
TRBJ1-5 | . | TRBV2 | CASTDGQSNQPQHF
TRBJ1-2 | once | TRBV20-1 | CSARHIYGYTF
TRBJ1-5 | . | TRBV24-1 | CATRQGDQPQHF
TRBJ2-2 | . | TRBV4-3 | CASSQGSGGANTGELFF
TRBJ1-4 | few | TRBV5-4 | CASRQGMDEKLFF
TRBJ2-5 | . | TRBV9 | CASSVGTSGSQETQYF
TRBJ1-1 | . | TRBV14 | CASRRQGRNTEAFF
TRBJ2-1 | . | TRBV11-1 | CASSLEGGSYNEQFF
TRBJ2-1 | few | TRBV9 | CASSTRDYNEQFF
TRBJ1-5 | once | TRBV7-8 | CASSLTGGGNNQPQHF
TRBJ2-6 | . | TRBV4-3 | CASSQVNANRGLPSGANVLTF
TRBJ2-3 | . | TRBV7-9 | CASSLAGHHTDTQYF
TRBJ1-6 | . | TRBV18 | CASSPQGDSPLHF
TRBJ2-7 | . | TRBV2 | CASSGGTGNPHEQYF
TRBJ2-7 | medium-sized | TRBV7-6 | CASSLGQGFHEQYF
TRBJ1-2 | . | TRBV27 | CASSSSGNNYGYTF
TRBJ1-1 | . | TRBV30 | CAWSPSGTVNTEAFF
TRBJ2-5 | . | TRBV19 | CASSMSRTSGEETQYF
TRBJ1-1 | . | TRBV2 | CASRGRTVNTEAFF
TRBJ1-2 | . | TRBV9 | CASSVDNRGNHGYTF
TRBJ2-5 | . | TRBV5-4 | CASSLNRGGKVATQYF
TRBJ1-2 | . | TRBV6-1 | CASSEGRSYGYTF
TRBJ2-1 | . | TRBV18 | CASSPRPDRDNEQFF
TRBJ2-1 | . | TRBV2 | CASRGLAGGQGEQFF
TRBJ2-3 | . | TRBV4-3 | CASSQVRGGALDTQYF
TRBJ1-1 | once | TRBV19 | CASSAYERTGGPEAFF
TRBJ2-1 | . | TRBV7-3 | CASSASSGGWDEQFF
TRBJ2-1 | few | TRBV6-2/TRBV6-3 | CASSLAGGPYNEQFF
TRBJ1-5 | once | TRBV7-8 | CASSVYRGRGQPQHF